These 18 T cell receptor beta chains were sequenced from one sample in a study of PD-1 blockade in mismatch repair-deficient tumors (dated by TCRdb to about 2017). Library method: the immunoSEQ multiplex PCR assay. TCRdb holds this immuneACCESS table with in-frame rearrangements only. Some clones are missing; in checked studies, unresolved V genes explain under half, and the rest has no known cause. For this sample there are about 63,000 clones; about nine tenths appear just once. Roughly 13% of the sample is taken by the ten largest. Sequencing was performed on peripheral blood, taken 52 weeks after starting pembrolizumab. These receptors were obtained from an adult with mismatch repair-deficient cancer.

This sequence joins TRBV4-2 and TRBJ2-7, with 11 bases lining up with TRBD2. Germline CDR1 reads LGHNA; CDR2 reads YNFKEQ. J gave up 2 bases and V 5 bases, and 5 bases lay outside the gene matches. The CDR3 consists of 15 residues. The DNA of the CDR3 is TGTGCCAGCAGCGCACGACTAGCGGGGACCTACGAGCAGTACTTC. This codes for CASSARLAGTYEQYF.

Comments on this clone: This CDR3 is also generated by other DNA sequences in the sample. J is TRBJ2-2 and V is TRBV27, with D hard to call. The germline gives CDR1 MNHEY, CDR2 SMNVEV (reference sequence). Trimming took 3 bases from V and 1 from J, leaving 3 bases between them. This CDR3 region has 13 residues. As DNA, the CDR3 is TGTGCCAGCAGTTTCAGGAACACCGGGGAGCTGTTTTTT. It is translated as CASSFRNTGELFF.

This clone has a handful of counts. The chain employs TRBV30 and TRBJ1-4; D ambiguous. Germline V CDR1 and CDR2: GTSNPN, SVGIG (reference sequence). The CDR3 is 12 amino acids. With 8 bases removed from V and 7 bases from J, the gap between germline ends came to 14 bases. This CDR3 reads CAAQRSAEKLFF. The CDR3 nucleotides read TGTGCCGCGCAGCGCTCTGCTGAAAAACTGTTTTTT. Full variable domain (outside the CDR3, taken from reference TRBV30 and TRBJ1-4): SQTIHQWPATLVQPVGSPLSLECTVEGTSNPNLYWYRQAAGRGLQLLFYSVGIGQISSEVPQNLSASRPQDRQFILSSKKLLLSDSGFYLCAAQRSAEKLFFGSGTQLSVL.

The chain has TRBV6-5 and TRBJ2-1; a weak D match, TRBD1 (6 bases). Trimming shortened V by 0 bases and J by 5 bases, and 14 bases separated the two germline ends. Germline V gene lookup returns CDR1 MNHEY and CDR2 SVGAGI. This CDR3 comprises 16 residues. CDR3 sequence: CASSYSLGWDNNEQFF. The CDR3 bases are TGTGCCAGCAGTTACTCACTAGGGTGGGACAACAATGAGCAGTTCTTC.

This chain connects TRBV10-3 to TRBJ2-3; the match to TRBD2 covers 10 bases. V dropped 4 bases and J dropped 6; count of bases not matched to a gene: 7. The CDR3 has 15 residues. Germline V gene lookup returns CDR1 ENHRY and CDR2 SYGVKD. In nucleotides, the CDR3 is TGTGCCATCAGTGTAGCGGGAGGCCTCCAGGATACGCAGTATTTT. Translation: CAISVAGGLQDTQYF.

The CDR3 spells CATSRGYAGGPLSYNEQFF. As DNA, the CDR3 is TGTGCCACCAGCAGAGGATACGCGGGAGGGCCTCTTTCCTACAATGAGCAGTTCTTC. The chain combines TRBV15 with TRBJ2-1, with 9 positions matching TRBD2. The germline V gene has CDR1 LNHNV and CDR2 YYDKDF (reference sequence). The junction had 11 bases not matched to a gene; V was cut back by 1 base and J by 1 base. The CDR3 is 19 amino acids.

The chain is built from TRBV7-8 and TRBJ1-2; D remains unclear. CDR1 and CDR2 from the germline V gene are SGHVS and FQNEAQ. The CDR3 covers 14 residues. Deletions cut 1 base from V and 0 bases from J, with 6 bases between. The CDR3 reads CASSLDRANYGYTF. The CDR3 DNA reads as TGTGCCAGCAGCTTAGATAGGGCTAACTATGGCTACACCTTC. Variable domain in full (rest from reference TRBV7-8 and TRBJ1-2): GAGVSQSPRYKVAKRGQDVALRCDPISGHVSLFWYQQALGQGPEFLTYFQNEAQLDKSGLPSDRFFAERPEGSVSTLKIQRTQQEDSAVYLCASSLDRANYGYTFGSGTRLTVV.

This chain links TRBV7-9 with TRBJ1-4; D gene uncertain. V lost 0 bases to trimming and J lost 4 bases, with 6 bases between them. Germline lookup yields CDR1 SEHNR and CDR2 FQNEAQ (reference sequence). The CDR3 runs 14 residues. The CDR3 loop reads CASSLARINEKLFF. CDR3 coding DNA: TGTGCCAGCAGCTTAGCCAGGATTAATGAAAAACTGTTTTTT.

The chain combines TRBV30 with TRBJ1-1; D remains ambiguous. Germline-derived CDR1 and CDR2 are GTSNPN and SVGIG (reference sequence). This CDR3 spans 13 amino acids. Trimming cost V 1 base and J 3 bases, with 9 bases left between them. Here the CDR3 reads CAWSGQADTEAFF. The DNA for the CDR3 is TGTGCCTGGAGTGGCCAGGCCGACACTGAAGCTTTCTTT.

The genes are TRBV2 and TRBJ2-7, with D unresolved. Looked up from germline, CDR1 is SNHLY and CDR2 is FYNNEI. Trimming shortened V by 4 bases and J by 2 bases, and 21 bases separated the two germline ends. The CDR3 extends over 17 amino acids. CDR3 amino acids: CASSALVRRLVTYEQYF. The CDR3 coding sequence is TGTGCCAGCAGTGCTTTGGTGCGGCGGCTAGTTACCTACGAGCAGTACTTC.

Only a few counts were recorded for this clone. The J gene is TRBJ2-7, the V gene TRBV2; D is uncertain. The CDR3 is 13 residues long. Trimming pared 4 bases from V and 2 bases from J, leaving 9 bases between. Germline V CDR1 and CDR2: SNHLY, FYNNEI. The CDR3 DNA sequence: TGTGCCAGCAGTGTCGGCAGAACCTACGAGCAGTACTTC. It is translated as CASSVGRTYEQYF.

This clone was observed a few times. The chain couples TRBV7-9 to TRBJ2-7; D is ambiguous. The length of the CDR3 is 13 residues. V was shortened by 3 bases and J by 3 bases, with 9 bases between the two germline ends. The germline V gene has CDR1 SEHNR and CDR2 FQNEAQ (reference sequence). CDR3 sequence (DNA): TGTGCCAGCAGCTTGGATCCCCTCTACGAGCAGTACTTC. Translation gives CASSLDPLYEQYF.

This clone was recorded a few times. The CDR3 DNA reads as TGTGCCAGCAGTGATACAGGGTTTGCCTATGGCTACACCTTC. Translating gives CASSDTGFAYGYTF. This chain links TRBV6-5 with TRBJ1-2; tentatively, D is TRBD1 (6 bases). The CDR3 is 14 residues long. In germline, CDR1 is MNHEY, CDR2 SVGAGI. The V gene lost 5 bases and the J gene lost 4 bases, with 14 bases spanning the gap.

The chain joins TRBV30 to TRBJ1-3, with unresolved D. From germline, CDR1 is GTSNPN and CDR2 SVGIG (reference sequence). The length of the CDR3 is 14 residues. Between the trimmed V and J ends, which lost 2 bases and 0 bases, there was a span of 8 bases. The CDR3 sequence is CAWSSGNSGNTIYF. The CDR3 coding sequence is TGTGCCTGGAGTTCGGGGAACTCTGGAAACACCATATATTTT.

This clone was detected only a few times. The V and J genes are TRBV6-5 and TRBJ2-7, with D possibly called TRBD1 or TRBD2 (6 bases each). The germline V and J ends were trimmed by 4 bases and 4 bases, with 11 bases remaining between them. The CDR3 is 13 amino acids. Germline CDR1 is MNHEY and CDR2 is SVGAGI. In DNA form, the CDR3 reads TGTGCCAGCAGTTCCACAGGGACTTACGAGCAGTACTTC. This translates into CASSSTGTYEQYF.

The CDR3: CASSLVGTGSGRYNEQFF. CDR3 DNA: TGTGCCAGCAGCTTAGTGGGTACGGGCAGCGGGAGGTACAATGAGCAGTTCTTC. The chain links TRBV7-9 to TRBJ2-1; 9 nucleotides line up with TRBD2. The CDR3 has 18 residues. CDR1 is SEHNR, CDR2 FQNEAQ, per germline (reference sequence). The J segment lost 4 bases and the V segment lost 1 base, leaving 11 bases of the junction unmatched.

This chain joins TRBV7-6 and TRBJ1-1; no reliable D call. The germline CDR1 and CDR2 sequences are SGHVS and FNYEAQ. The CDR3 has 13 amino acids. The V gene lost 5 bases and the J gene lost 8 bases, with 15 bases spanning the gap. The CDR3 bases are TGTGCCAGCAGCCCTCTAGGTCATCGCGAAGCTTTCTTT. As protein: CASSPLGHREAFF.

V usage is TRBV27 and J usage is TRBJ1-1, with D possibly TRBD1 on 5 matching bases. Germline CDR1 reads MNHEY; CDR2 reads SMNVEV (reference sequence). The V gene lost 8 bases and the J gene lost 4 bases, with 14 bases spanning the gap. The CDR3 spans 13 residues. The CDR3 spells CASRTIDSTEAFF. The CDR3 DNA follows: TGTGCCAGCCGTACCATTGACAGCACTGAAGCTTTCTTT.